This passage covers 23 T cell receptor beta chains from one sample sequenced in a study of breast tumors, draining lymph nodes, adjacent tissues. TCRdb re-analysed the multiplex PCR reads in MiXCR, keeping a single row per CDR3 protein. In the table there are about 7,600 distinct CDR3 sequences, under 85% of which are singletons. Sample: tumor-adjacent breast tissue. These receptors were obtained from a female donor with breast cancer. Some clones in this sample may be carry-over from other donors' samples.

The chain links TRBV5-5 to TRBJ2-2; D is unresolved. Between the trimmed V and J ends, which lost 2 bases and 0 bases, there was a span of 8 bases. The CDR3 extends over 15 amino acids. Per the germline V gene, CDR1 is SGHKS and CDR2 is YYEKEE (reference sequence). CDR3 amino acids: CASSFGRANTGELFF. For the CDR3, the DNA is TGTGCCAGCAGCTTTGGAAGGGCGAACACCGGGGAGCTGTTTTTT.

The rearrangement links TRBV9 to TRBJ1-2, with 7 bases lining up with TRBD1. J lost 0 bases, V lost 3 bases, and 2 bases had no gene match. CDR3 length equals 14 residues. Germline V gene sequence: CDR1 SGDLS, CDR2 YYNGEE. The CDR3 loop is CASSAGTANYGYTF. DNA for the CDR3: TGTGCCAGCAGCGCCGGGACAGCTAACTATGGCTACACCTTC.

The chain employs TRBV29-1 and TRBJ1-3, with a weak D call TRBD1 (5 bases). The germline gives CDR1 SQVTM, CDR2 ANQGSEA. Trimming stripped 7 bases from V and 8 bases from J, with 12 bases between. This CDR3 contains 11 residues. The CDR3: CSAVRGDTIYF. The CDR3 DNA sequence: TGCAGCGCTGTACGGGGGGACACCATATATTTT.

The table lists this clonotype with many counts. The V and J genes are TRBV5-4 and TRBJ2-2, with D possibly TRBD2 on 6 matching bases. Between the trimmed V and J ends, which lost 2 bases and 2 bases, there was a span of 10 bases. Germline CDR1 is SGHNT and CDR2 is YYREEE (reference sequence). The CDR3 runs 15 residues. The CDR3 DNA follows: TGTGCCAGCAGCTTCGGGACTGAAAACACCGGGGAGCTGTTTTTT. Its protein is CASSFGTENTGELFF.

In its sample, this clonotype is medium-sized. This chain uses TRBV10-3 with TRBJ2-2, with TRBD2 as a possible D gene (5 bases). V shed 2 bases and J shed 5 bases, with 18 bases lying between them. Germline V gene lookup returns CDR1 ENHRY and CDR2 SYGVKD. The CDR3 consists of 17 residues. As DNA, the CDR3 is TGTGCCATCAGTGAGCCTACGGGCCTCAGAGGGACCGGGGAGCTGTTTTTT. Translated, it gives CAISEPTGLRGTGELFF.

The rearrangement joins TRBV11-2 to TRBJ2-1; tentatively, D is TRBD2 (5 bases). V was clipped by 3 bases and J by 13 bases, with 16 bases between them. The germline CDR1 and CDR2 sequences are SGHAT and FQNNGV. The CDR3 loop spans 13 amino acids. CDR3 sequence: CASSFRAVDDQFF. The CDR3 coding sequence is TGTGCCAGCAGCTTCCGAGCGGTAGACGACCAGTTCTTC.

Sample share makes this clonotype medium-sized. V is TRBV6-5 and J is TRBJ2-1; D possibly corresponds to TRBD2 (6 bases). V shed 2 bases and J shed 2 bases, with 7 bases lying between them. Per the germline V gene, CDR1 is MNHEY and CDR2 is SVGAGI. The CDR3 length is 14 residues. The CDR3 DNA reads as TGTGCCAGCAGTTACGGCGGGGCCTACAATGAGCAGTTCTTC. This translates into CASSYGGAYNEQFF.

In regard to this clonotype: At one boundary the junction diverges from the germline segment, which might be a read error. The genes are TRBV24-1 and TRBJ2-1, with D possibly being TRBD1 or TRBD2 (6 bases each). The CDR3 has 15 amino acids. Germline assignment: CDR1 KGHDR and CDR2 SFDVKD. CDR3: CGTSDNGGLSNEQFF. CDR3 in DNA: TGTGGCACCAGTGATAATGGGGGGCTGTCGAATGAGCAGTTCTTC.

The chain recombines TRBV10-3 with TRBJ2-1; no firm D call. Trimming took 7 bases from V and 7 from J, leaving 8 bases between them. The CDR3 sequence is 11 residues long. Germline assignment: CDR1 ENHRY and CDR2 SYGVKD. CDR3 protein: CAITGENEQFF. In nucleotides, the CDR3 is TGTGCCATCACTGGAGAGAATGAGCAGTTCTTC.

This chain joins TRBV10-3 and TRBJ2-2; 8 positions match TRBD2. With V trimmed by 4 bases and J by 4 bases, 8 bases remained unmatched. Looked up from germline, CDR1 is ENHRY and CDR2 is SYGVKD. The CDR3 is 16 residues long. CDR3 sequence: CAISVEAGAGTGELFF. CDR3 coding DNA: TGTGCCATCAGTGTAGAAGCGGGAGCGGGCACCGGGGAGCTGTTTTTT.

The genes are TRBV5-6 and TRBJ2-7; weak D call: TRBD1 (6 bases). Germline CDR1 SGHDT, CDR2 YYEEEE. Deletions cut 0 bases from V and 1 base from J, with 11 bases between. This CDR3 is built from 15 residues. The CDR3 nucleotides read TGTGCCAGCAGCTTGGCGCCAACAGGGTCCTACGAGCAGTACTTC. As protein: CASSLAPTGSYEQYF.

The chain is built from TRBV5-1 and TRBJ2-7, with TRBD1 matching over 12 bases. Per germline, CDR1 SGHRS and CDR2 YFSETQ. The CDR3 runs 14 residues. Trimming cost V 2 bases and J 6 bases; bases outside gene matches: 3. Here the CDR3 DNA reads TGCGCCAGCAGCTTTGGGACAGGGGGCGGCGAGCAGTACTTC. This gives the protein CASSFGTGGGEQYF.

V usage is TRBV2 and J usage is TRBJ1-2; 7 bases line up with TRBD1. J lost 5 bases, V lost 8 bases, and 8 bases had no gene match. This CDR3 has 13 residues. Germline assignment: CDR1 SNHLY and CDR2 FYNNEI. For the CDR3, the DNA is TGTGCCAGCGCACAGGGGACTTTTTATGGCTACACCTTC. Translating gives CASAQGTFYGYTF. Full variable domain (missing parts from reference TRBV2 and TRBJ1-2): EPEVTQTPSHQVTQMGQEVILRCVPISNHLYFYWYRQILGQKVEFLVSFYNNEISEKSEIFDDQFSVERPDGSNFTLKIRSTKLEDSAMYFCASAQGTFYGYTFGSGTRLTVV.

This clonotype was seen a single time. V gene TRBV7-9 combines with J gene TRBJ1-3; D gene ambiguous. The V and J ends lost 1 base and 0 bases respectively, with 7 bases between them. The CDR3 consists of 15 residues. Germline assignment: CDR1 SEHNR and CDR2 FQNEAQ (reference sequence). The CDR3 DNA reads TGTGCCAGCAGCTTAGACCGCCCCTCTGGAAACACCATATATTTT. Protein sequence: CASSLDRPSGNTIYF.

This clonotype came up a few times. The J gene is TRBJ1-6, the V gene TRBV11-2; maybe TRBD1 (6 bases). Germline-derived CDR1 and CDR2 are SGHAT and FQNNGV. Trimming removed 5 bases at V and 7 bases at J, with 15 bases between. The CDR3 is made up of 15 amino acids. The CDR3 DNA reads as TGTGCCAGCAGCGTCCACAGGGATGCGAATTCACCCCTCCACTTT. This gives the protein CASSVHRDANSPLHF.

By its share, this clonotype is medium-sized (0.01 to 0.1%). The chain combines TRBV7-9 with TRBJ2-7, with 9 bases that match TRBD1. J was trimmed by 4 bases and V by 0 bases; bases with no gene match: 4. The CDR3 length is 15 residues. Per germline, CDR1 SEHNR and CDR2 FQNEAQ (reference sequence). This chain's CDR3 is CASSLATGGRYEQYF. CDR3 in DNA: TGTGCCAGCAGCTTAGCAACAGGGGGCCGGTACGAGCAGTACTTC. Drawing the rest from reference TRBV7-9 and TRBJ2-7, the complete variable domain is DTGVSQNPRHKITKRGQNVTFRCDPISEHNRLYWYRQTLGQGPEFLTYFQNEAQLEKSRLLSDRFSAERPKGSFSTLEIQRTEQGDSAMYLCASSLATGGRYEQYFGPGTRLTVT.

The gene calls are TRBV9 and TRBJ2-1; 11 nucleotides line up with TRBD2. The junction had 6 bases not matched to a gene; V was cut back by 2 bases and J by 8 bases. The length of the CDR3 is 15 residues. From germline, CDR1 is SGDLS and CDR2 YYNGEE. The CDR3 loop reads CASSVASGRSDEQFF. The CDR3, as DNA: TGTGCCAGCAGCGTTGCTAGCGGGAGGAGTGATGAGCAGTTCTTC.

The V gene is TRBV24-1, the J gene TRBJ2-1, with TRBD2 matching 10 bases. The CDR3 contains 16 residues. J lost 8 bases, V lost 2 bases, and 8 bases had no gene match. The germline V gene has CDR1 KGHDR and CDR2 SFDVKD. CDR3 sequence reads: CATSDSTSGMVDEQFF. CDR3 in DNA: TGTGCCACCAGTGATTCAACTAGCGGGATGGTGGATGAGCAGTTCTTC.

This rearrangement joins TRBV24-1 to TRBJ2-5; 9 bases align to TRBD1. The ends lost 3 bases at V and 6 bases at J; junction bases unmatched: 10. The V gene's germline CDR1 is KGHDR and CDR2 SFDVKD. The length of the CDR3 is 16 residues. The CDR3 sequence: CATSDAPGQGPQTQYF. CDR3 DNA sequence: TGTGCCACCAGTGATGCTCCGGGACAGGGCCCGCAGACCCAGTACTTC.

V gene TRBV20-1 combines with J gene TRBJ2-7, with 12 nucleotides matching TRBD2. V was pared by 2 bases and J by 3 bases, with 5 bases of the junction left unmatched. The CDR3 has 15 amino acids. Germline V gene lookup returns CDR1 DFQATT and CDR2 SNEGSKA (reference sequence). CDR3 region: CSARRASGGDYEQYF. The CDR3 DNA is TGCAGTGCTAGACGGGCTAGCGGGGGGGACTACGAGCAGTACTTC.

The sample holds a few counts of this clonotype. This rearrangement joins TRBV7-8 to TRBJ1-6, with a weak D call TRBD1 (5 bases). V dropped 6 bases and J dropped 11 bases, with 29 bases sitting between them. CDR1 and CDR2 from the germline V gene are SGHVS and FQNEAQ. The CDR3 extends over 18 amino acids. The CDR3, as DNA: TGTGCCAGCAGTCTATTTGGTACCGGGACCTCCGTCGGGGCACCCCTCCACTTT. Residues: CASSLFGTGTSVGAPLHF.

On this clonotype itself: No conserved phenylalanine or tryptophan is present at the end of the CDR3, so a read error is the likely explanation. This chain joins TRBV7-9 and TRBJ1-2, with 8 bases aligning to TRBD1. V lost 3 bases to trimming and J lost 5 bases; unmatched junction nucleotides: 5. Germline CDR1 and CDR2: SEHNR and FQNEAQ (reference sequence). The CDR3 runs 14 residues. CDR3 nucleotides: TGTGCCAGCAGCTTGGCAGGGGGCTTTTATGGCTACACCCTC. Translated, it gives CASSLAGGFYGYTL.

This clonotype showed up just a few times. The chain carries TRBV24-1 and TRBJ2-5, with TRBD2 matching over 7 bases. Trimming took 6 bases from V and 5 from J; bases not matched to a gene: 5. CDR1 is KGHDR and CDR2 is SFDVKD in the germline V gene. The CDR3 covers 13 residues. The chain's CDR3 is CATSLAGGETQYF. The CDR3 DNA reads TGTGCCACCAGTTTAGCGGGTGGGGAGACCCAGTACTTC.